These 7 T cell receptor beta chains originate from one sample sequenced in a study of control samples from healthy donors and cancer patients. The table came from immunoSEQ multiplex PCR; TCRdb's copy has only in-frame clones and leaves some out. The sample has approximately 150,000 clones; 91% are singletons. Sequencing was carried out using blood. The source is a man aged 30-40 years in good health.

The chain uses TRBV30 and TRBJ1-2; TRBD1 agrees at 7 bases. From germline, CDR1 is GTSNPN and CDR2 SVGIG (reference sequence). The CDR3 extends over 16 amino acids. The ends lost 2 bases at V and 5 bases at J; junction bases unmatched: 14. The CDR3, as DNA: TGTGCCTGGAGTTCCAGCAGGGGGAGGACGATTTATGGCTACACCTTC. It specifies CAWSSSRGRTIYGYTF.

The rearrangement links TRBV4-2 to TRBJ1-2; D is perhaps TRBD1 (6 bases). With 0 bases removed from V and 2 bases from J, the gap between germline ends came to 13 bases. The CDR3 totals 16 residues. The germline V gene encodes CDR1 LGHNA and CDR2 YNFKEQ. The CDR3 region has the DNA TGTGCCAGCAGCCAAGATTGGGGGACACGGAACTATGGCTACACCTTC. Translating gives CASSQDWGTRNYGYTF.

The gene calls are TRBV30 and TRBJ1-5; D gene unclear. Per the germline V gene, CDR1 is GTSNPN and CDR2 is SVGIG (reference sequence). Trimming took 2 bases from V and 2 from J, leaving 13 bases between them. The CDR3 loop spans 15 amino acids. The CDR3 region is CAWSRVGSGNQPQHF. The CDR3 DNA sequence: TGTGCCTGGAGTAGGGTAGGGAGCGGCAATCAGCCCCAGCATTTT.

This clone was picked up one time. The gene calls are TRBV28 and TRBJ1-6; D is unclear. CDR1 is MDHEN and CDR2 is SYDVKM in the germline V gene. The CDR3 has 14 amino acids. Trimming stripped 6 bases from V and 9 bases from J, with 15 bases between. The DNA of the CDR3 is TGTGCCAGCAGGACCCTGGATACGGGTTCACCCCTCCACTTT. Its translation is CASRTLDTGSPLHF.

This sequence joins TRBV13 and TRBJ2-3; tentative D call: TRBD2 (6 bases). The V end lost 5 bases, the J end lost 4 bases, and 22 bases lay between the germline ends. This CDR3 comprises 17 residues. Germline V lookup: CDR1 PRHDT, CDR2 FYEKMQ (reference sequence). As DNA, the CDR3 is TGTGCCAGCAGCATGAATAATGGACTCCGCGGGGCAGATACGCAGTATTTT. This translates into CASSMNNGLRGADTQYF.

This clone was picked up one time. The genes are TRBV28 and TRBJ1-5; no clear D. Looked up from germline, CDR1 is MDHEN and CDR2 is SYDVKM. Trimming shortened V by 6 bases and J by 0 bases, and 3 bases separated the two germline ends. The CDR3 has 12 amino acids. The CDR3 is CASSYSNQPQHF. CDR3 sequence (DNA): TGTGCCAGCAGCTATAGCAATCAGCCCCAGCATTTT. Together with reference TRBV28 and TRBJ1-5, the CDR3 gives the full variable domain: DVKVTQSSRYLVKRTGEKVFLECVQDMDHENMFWYRQDPGLGLRLIYFSYDVKMKEKGDIPEGYSVSREKKERFSLILESASTNQTSMYLCASSYSNQPQHFGDGTRLSIL.

This rearrangement joins TRBV29-1 to TRBJ2-3; 10 bases fit TRBD1. The J segment lost 0 bases and the V segment lost 8 bases, leaving 5 bases of the junction unmatched. The CDR3 sequence is 14 residues long. CDR1 is SQVTM, CDR2 ANQGSEA, per germline. The chain's CDR3 is CSTRTGGSTDTQYF. CDR3 nucleotide sequence: TGCAGCACCCGGACAGGGGGGAGCACAGATACGCAGTATTTT.